The sequence of this TCR beta chain was determined in a study of shared clonotypes between healthy human individuals. Overall study: Each donor's CD8 memory used one plate, CD8 naive two, each CD4 subset three.

This CDR3 comprises 15 residues. Germline CDR1 and CDR2: SGDLS and YYNGEE. The V end was cut by 0 bases, the J end by 2 bases, with 11 bases between. Sequenced by immunoSEQ multiplex PCR; TCRdb stores in-frame clones only, minus some. The table includes about 2.4 million clones, 93% detected once. Sequences were obtained from naive CD4+ T cells from PBMCs. Documented subset: CD45RA+ positively selected. This sequence joins TRBV9 and TRBJ2-5; D gene uncertain. The TCR comes from a man aged 18 to 29 in good health. Some clones in this sample may be carry-over from other donors' samples. The CDR3 spells CASSVGWAAQETQYF. Written as DNA, the CDR3 is TGTGCCAGCAGCGTAGGGTGGGCGGCTCAAGAGACCCAGTACTTC.